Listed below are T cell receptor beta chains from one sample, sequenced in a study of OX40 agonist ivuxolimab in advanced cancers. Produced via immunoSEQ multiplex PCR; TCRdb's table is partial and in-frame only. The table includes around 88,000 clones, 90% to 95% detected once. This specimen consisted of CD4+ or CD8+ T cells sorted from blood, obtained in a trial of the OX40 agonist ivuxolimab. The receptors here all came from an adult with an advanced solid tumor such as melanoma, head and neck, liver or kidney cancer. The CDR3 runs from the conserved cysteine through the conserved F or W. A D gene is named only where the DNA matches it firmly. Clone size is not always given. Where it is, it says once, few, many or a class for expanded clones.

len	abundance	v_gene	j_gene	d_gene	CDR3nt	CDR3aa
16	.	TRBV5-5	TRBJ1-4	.	TGTGCCAGCAGCAAAACAGGGAATCCGCCTAATGAAAAACTGTTTTTT	CASSKTGNPPNEKLFF
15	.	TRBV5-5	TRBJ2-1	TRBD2	TGTGCCAGCAGCTTGGGACTAGCGGGAGGGAATGAGCAGTTCTTC	CASSLGLAGGNEQFF
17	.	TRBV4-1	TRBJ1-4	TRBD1	TGCGCCAGCAGCCAAAGCCGCGGACAGGCAACTAATGAAAAACTGTTTTTT	CASSQSRGQATNEKLFF
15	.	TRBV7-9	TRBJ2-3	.	TGTGCCAGCAGCTTAAATGGCCAGGCGGGGGATACGCAGTATTTT	CASSLNGQAGDTQYF
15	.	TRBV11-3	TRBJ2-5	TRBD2	TGTGCCAGCAGCTCCCGGACTAGCGGACAAGAGACCCAGTACTTC	CASSSRTSGQETQYF
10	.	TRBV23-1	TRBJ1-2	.	TGCGCCAGCAGTCAAACGGACGGTGCCTTC	CASSQTDGAF
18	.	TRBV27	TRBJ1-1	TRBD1	TGTGCCAGCAGTTTATCGAGACAGGGGGGGAGTTGGAACACTGAAGCTTTCTTT	CASSLSRQGGSWNTEAFF
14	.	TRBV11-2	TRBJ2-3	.	TGTGCCAGCAGCTTAGTCCTCCCCACAGATACGCAGTATTTT	CASSLVLPTDTQYF
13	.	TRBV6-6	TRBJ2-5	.	TGTGCCAGCAGTTATAGGAAACAAGAGACCCAGTACTTC	CASSYRKQETQYF
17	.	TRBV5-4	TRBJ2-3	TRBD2	TGTGCCAGCAGCTTGGTCGCAGTCGGACTAGCGCCGGATACGCAGTATTTT	CASSLVAVGLAPDTQYF
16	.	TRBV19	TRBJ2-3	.	TGTGCCAGTAGTATCAGTCACAGCAGCAGTGCAGATACGCAGTATTTT	CASSISHSSSADTQYF
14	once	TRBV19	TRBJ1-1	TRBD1	TGTGCCAGTAGTTCAGACAGGGGGCGAAGTGAAGCTTTCTTT	CASSSDRGRSEAFF
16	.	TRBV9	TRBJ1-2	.	TGTGCCAGCAGCCCCAGGACAGAGCCTATTAACTATGGCTACACCTTC	CASSPRTEPINYGYTF
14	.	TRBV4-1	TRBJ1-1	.	TGCGCCAGCAGCCAAGGGGTAGGGTTGGCTGAAGCTTTCTTT	CASSQGVGLAEAFF
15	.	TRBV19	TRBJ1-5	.	TGTGCCAGTAGTATAGGCAGGTCAAGCAATCAGCCCCAGCATTTT	CASSIGRSSNQPQHF
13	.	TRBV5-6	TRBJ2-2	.	TGTGCCAGCAGCTATGCCGGAACCGGGGAGCTGTTTTTT	CASSYAGTGELFF
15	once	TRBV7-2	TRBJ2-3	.	TGTGCCAGCAGCTCGCCGAAGGGCTCGGCAGATACGCAGTATTTT	CASSSPKGSADTQYF